Described below is a single T cell receptor (beta chain) sequence and its context. This sample stems from a study of blood T cell repertoires in COVID-19. Overall study: Acute and convalescent COVID-19 specimens originated in the United States, Italy and Spain. PBMCs, B-cell-depleted T cells, or T cells provided the cDNA or gDNA that made up the material.

The length of the CDR3 is 15 residues. Trimming pared 7 bases from V and 5 bases from J, leaving 17 bases between. The germline CDR1 and CDR2 sequences are MNHEY and SVGAGI. In the original processing: How many nucleated cells were present was estimated from reference gene primer amplification. Sequenced by immunoSEQ multiplex PCR; TCRdb stores in-frame clones only, minus some. The DNA was the basis for D and trimming; V, J and clone size are from that table. The profile covers 110,000 or so clones, with 75% to 90% appearing a single time and approximately 1% taken by the ten largest. The chain carries TRBV6-5 and TRBJ1-4, with unresolved D. The TCR originated in a human donor in a cohort sampled during active COVID-19. Sequencing used peripheral blood. CDR3 in DNA: TGTGCCAGCATTTTTCCGGGGTCCGGGAATGAAAAACTGTTTTTT. As protein: CASIFPGSGNEKLFF.